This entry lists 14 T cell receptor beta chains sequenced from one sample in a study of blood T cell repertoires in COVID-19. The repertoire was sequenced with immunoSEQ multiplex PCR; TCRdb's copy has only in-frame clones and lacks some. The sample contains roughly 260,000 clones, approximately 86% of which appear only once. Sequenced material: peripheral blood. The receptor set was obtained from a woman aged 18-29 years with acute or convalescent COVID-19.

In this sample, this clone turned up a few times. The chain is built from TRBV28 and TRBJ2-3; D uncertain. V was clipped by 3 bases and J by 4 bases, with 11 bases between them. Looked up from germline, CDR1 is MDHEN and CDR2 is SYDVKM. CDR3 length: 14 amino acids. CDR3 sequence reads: CASSLVTSPDTQYF. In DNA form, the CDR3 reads TGTGCCAGCAGTTTGGTGACTTCCCCAGATACGCAGTATTTT.

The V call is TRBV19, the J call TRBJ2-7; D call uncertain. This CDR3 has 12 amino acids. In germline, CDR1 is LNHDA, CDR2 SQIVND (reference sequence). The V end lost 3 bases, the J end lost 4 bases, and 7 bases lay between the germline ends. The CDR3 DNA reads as TGTGCCAGTAGTATGTCGCGATACGAGCAGTACTTC. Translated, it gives CASSMSRYEQYF.

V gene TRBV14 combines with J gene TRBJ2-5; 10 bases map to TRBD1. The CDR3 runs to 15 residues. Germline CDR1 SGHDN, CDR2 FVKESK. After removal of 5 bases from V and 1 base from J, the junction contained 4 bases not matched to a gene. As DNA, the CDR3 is TGTGCCAGCAGCGCCCGGGACAGGGGCCAAGAGACCCAGTACTTC. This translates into CASSARDRGQETQYF.

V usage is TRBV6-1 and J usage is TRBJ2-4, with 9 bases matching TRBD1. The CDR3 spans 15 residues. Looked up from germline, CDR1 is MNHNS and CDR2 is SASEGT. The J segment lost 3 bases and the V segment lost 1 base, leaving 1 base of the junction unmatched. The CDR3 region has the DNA TGTGCCAGCAGTGAAGGGACAGGGGACAAAAACATTCAGTACTTC. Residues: CASSEGTGDKNIQYF.

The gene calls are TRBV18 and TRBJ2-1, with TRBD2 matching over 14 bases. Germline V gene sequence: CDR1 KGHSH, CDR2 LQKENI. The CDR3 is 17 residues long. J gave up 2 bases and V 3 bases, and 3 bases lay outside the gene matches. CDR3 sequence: CASSPGLAGVAYNEQFF. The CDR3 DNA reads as TGTGCCAGCTCACCGGGACTAGCGGGAGTCGCCTACAATGAGCAGTTCTTC. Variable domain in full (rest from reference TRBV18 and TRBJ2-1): NAGVMQNPRHLVRRRGQEARLRCSPMKGHSHVYWYRQLPEEGLKFMVYLQKENIIDESGMPKERFSAEFPKEGPSILRIQQVVRGDSAAYFCASSPGLAGVAYNEQFFGPGTRLTVL.

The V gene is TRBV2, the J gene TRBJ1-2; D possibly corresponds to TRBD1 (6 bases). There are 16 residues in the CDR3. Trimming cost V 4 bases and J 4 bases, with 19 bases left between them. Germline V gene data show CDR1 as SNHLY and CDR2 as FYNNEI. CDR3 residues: CASSGTDLIDFYGYTF. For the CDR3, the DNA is TGTGCCAGCAGTGGGACAGACCTTATTGATTTCTATGGCTACACCTTC.

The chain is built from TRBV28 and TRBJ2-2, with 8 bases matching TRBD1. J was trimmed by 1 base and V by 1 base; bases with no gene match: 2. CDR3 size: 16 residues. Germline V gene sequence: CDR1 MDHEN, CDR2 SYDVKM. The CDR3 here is CASSLYGTGNTGELFF. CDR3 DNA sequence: TGTGCCAGCAGTTTATACGGGACAGGGAACACCGGGGAGCTGTTTTTT. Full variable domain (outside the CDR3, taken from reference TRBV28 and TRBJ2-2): DVKVTQSSRYLVKRTGEKVFLECVQDMDHENMFWYRQDPGLGLRLIYFSYDVKMKEKGDIPEGYSVSREKKERFSLILESASTNQTSMYLCASSLYGTGNTGELFFGEGSRLTVL.

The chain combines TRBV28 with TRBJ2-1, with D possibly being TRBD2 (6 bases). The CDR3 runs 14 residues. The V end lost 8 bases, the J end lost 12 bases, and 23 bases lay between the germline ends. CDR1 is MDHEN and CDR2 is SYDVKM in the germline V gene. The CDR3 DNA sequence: TGTGCCAGCGAACCCGGGACTCGACATGTCGCGCAGTTCTTC. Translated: CASEPGTRHVAQFF.

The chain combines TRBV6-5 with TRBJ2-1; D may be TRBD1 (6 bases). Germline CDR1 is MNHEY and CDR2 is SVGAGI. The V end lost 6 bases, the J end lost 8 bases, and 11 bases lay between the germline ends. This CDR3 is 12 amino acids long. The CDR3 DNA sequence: TGTGCCAGCAGACAGGGCTTTGATGAGCAGTTCTTC. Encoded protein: CASRQGFDEQFF.

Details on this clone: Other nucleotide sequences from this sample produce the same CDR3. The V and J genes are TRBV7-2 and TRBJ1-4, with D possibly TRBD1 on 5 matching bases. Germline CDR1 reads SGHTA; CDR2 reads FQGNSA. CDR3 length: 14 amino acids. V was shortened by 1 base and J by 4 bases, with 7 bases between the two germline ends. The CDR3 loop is CASSLGQGNEKLFF. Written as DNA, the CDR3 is TGTGCCAGCAGCTTAGGGCAGGGTAATGAAAAACTGTTTTTT.

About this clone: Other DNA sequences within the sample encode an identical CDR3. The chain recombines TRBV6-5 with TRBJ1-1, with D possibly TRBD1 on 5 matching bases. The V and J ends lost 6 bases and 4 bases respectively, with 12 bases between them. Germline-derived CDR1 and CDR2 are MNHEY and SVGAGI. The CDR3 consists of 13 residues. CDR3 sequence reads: CASSQQGGTEAFF. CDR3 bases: TGTGCCAGCAGCCAGCAGGGTGGCACTGAAGCTTTCTTT.

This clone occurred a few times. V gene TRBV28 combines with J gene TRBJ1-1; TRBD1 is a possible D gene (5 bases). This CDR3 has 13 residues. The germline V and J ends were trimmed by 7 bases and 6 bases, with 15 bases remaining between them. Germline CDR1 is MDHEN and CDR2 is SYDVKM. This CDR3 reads CASNLPSGAEAFF. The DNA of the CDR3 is TGTGCCAGCAACCTCCCGTCGGGGGCTGAAGCTTTCTTT.

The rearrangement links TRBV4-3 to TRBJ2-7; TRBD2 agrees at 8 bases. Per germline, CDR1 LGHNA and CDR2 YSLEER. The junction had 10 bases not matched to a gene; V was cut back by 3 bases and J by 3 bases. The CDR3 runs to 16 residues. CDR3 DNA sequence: TGCGCCAGCAGCCAGGGGGCTAGCGGGTCGCACTACGAGCAGTACTTC. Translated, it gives CASSQGASGSHYEQYF.

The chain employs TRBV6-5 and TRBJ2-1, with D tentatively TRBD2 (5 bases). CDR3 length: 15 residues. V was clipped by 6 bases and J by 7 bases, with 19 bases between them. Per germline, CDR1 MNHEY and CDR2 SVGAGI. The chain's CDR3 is CASSHGQAARNEQFF. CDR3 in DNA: TGTGCCAGCAGCCACGGGCAAGCGGCGAGGAATGAGCAGTTCTTC.